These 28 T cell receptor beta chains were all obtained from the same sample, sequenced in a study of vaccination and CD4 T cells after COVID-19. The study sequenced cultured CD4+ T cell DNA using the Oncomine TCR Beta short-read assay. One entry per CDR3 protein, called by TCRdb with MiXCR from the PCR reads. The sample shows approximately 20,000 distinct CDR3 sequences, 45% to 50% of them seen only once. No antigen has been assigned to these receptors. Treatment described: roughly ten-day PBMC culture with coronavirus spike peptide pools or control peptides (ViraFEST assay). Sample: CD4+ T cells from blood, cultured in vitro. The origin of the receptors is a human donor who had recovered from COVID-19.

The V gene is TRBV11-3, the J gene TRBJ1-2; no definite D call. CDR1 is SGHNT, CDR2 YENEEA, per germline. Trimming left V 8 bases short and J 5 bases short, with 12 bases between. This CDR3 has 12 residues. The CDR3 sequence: CASGSNNYGYTF. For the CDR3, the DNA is TGTGCCAGCGGATCCAATAATTATGGCTACACCTTC.

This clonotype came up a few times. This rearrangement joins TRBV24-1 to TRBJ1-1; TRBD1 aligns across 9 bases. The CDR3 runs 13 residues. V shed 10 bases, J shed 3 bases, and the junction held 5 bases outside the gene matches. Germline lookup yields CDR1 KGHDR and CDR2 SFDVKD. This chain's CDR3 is CATTGGSHTEAFF. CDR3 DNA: TGTGCCACGACAGGGGGTTCACACACTGAAGCTTTCTTT.

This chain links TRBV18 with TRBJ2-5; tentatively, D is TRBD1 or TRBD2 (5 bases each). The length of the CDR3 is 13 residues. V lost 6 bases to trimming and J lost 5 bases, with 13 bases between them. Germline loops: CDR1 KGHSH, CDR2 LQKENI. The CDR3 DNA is TGTGCCAGCTCGCCGAGGGGTCGGGAGACCCAGTACTTC. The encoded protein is CASSPRGRETQYF.

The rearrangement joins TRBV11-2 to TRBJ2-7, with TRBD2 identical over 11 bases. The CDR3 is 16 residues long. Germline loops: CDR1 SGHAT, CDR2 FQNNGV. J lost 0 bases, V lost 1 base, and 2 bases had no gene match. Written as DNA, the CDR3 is TGTGCCAGCAGCTTAGGACTAGCGGGGAACTCCTACGAGCAGTACTTC. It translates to CASSLGLAGNSYEQYF.

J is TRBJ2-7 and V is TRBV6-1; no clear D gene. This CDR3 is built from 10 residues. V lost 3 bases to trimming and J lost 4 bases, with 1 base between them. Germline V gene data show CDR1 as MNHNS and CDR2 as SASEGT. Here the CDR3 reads CASSEYEQYF. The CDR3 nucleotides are TGTGCCAGCAGTGAGTACGAGCAGTACTTC.

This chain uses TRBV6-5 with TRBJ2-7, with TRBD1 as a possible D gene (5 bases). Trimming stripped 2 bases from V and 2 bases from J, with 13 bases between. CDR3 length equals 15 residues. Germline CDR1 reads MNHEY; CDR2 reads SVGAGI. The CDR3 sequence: CASSYPPQGTYEQYF. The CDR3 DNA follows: TGTGCCAGCAGTTACCCCCCTCAGGGTACCTACGAGCAGTACTTC.

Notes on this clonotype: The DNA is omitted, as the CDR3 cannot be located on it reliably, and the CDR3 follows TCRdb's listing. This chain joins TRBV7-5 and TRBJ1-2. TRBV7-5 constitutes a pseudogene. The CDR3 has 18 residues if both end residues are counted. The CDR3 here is CISVPEAWAWGALYGYTF.

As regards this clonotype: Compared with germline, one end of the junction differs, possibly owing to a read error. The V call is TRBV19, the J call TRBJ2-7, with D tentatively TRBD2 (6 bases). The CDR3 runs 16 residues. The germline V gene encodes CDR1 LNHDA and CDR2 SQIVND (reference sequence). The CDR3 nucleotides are TGTGCCAGTAGTCCCCTGACGGGAGCGGCCTCCGACGAGCAGTACTTC. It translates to CASSPLTGAASDEQYF.

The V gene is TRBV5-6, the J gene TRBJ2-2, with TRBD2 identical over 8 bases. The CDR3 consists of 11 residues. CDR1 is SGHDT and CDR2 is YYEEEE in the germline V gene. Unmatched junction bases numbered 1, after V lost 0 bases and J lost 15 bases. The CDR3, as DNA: TGTGCCAGCAGCTTGGGACTAGCGTTGTTTTTT. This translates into CASSLGLALFF.

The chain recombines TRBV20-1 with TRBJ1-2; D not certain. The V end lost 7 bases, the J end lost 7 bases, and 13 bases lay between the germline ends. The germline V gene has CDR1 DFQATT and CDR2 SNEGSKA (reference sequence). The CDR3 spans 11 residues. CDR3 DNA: TGCAGTGTGCCAAGGGAGGCTGGCTACACCTTC. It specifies CSVPREAGYTF.

The CDR3 reads CSAREWGPVTDTQYF. The CDR3 nucleotides read TGCAGTGCTAGAGAGTGGGGACCGGTGACAGATACGCAGTATTTT. The chain recombines TRBV20-1 with TRBJ2-3; the D gene could be TRBD1 or TRBD2 (5 bases each). This CDR3 comprises 15 residues. Germline CDR1 is DFQATT and CDR2 is SNEGSKA (reference sequence). Trimming left V 0 bases short and J 3 bases short, with 13 bases between.

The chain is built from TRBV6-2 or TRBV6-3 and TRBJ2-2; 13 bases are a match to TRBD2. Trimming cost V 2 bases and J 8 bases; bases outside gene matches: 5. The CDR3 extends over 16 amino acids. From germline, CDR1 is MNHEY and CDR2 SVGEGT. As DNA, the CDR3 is TGTGCCAGCAGTTACGGACTAGCGGGAGAATCAGGGGAGCTGTTTTTT. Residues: CASSYGLAGESGELFF.

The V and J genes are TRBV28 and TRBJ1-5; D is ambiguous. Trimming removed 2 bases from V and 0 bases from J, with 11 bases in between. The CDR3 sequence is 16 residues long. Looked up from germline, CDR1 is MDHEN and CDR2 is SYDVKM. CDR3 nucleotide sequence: TGTGCCAGCAGTTTAGTCGCAGCTCTTAGCAATCAGCCCCAGCATTTT. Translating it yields CASSLVAALSNQPQHF. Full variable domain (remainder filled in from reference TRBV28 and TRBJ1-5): DVKVTQSSRYLVKRTGEKVFLECVQDMDHENMFWYRQDPGLGLRLIYFSYDVKMKEKGDIPEGYSVSREKKERFSLILESASTNQTSMYLCASSLVAALSNQPQHFGDGTRLSIL.

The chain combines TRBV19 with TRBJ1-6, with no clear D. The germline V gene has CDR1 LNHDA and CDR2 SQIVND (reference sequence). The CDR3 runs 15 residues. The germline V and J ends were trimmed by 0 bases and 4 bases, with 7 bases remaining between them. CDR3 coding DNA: TGTGCCAGTAGTATAGATCTGTCTTATAATTCACCCCTCCACTTT. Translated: CASSIDLSYNSPLHF. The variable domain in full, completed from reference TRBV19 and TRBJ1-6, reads DGGITQSPKYLFRKEGQNVTLSCEQNLNHDAMYWYRQDPGQGLRLIYYSQIVNDFQKGDIAEGYSVSREKKESFPLTVTSAQKNPTAFYLCASSIDLSYNSPLHFGNGTRLTVT.

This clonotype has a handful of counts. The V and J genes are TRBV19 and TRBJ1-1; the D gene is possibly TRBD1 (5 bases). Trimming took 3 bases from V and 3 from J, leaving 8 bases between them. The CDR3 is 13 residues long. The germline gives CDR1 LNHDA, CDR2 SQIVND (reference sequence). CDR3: CASSMLGDTEAFF. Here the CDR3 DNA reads TGTGCCAGTAGTATGTTGGGGGACACTGAAGCTTTCTTT.

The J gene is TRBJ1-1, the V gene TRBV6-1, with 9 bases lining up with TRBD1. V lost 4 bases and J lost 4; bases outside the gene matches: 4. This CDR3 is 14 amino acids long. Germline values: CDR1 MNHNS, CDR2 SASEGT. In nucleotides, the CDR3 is TGTGCCAGCAGTGTAGGACAGGGGAGCACTGAAGCTTTCTTT. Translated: CASSVGQGSTEAFF.

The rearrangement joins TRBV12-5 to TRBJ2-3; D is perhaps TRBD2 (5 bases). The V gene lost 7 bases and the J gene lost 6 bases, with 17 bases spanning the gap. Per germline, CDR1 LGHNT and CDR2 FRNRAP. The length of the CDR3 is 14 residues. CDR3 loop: CASVSEASGDTQYF. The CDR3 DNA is TGTGCTAGTGTCTCGGAGGCGTCGGGGGATACGCAGTATTTT.

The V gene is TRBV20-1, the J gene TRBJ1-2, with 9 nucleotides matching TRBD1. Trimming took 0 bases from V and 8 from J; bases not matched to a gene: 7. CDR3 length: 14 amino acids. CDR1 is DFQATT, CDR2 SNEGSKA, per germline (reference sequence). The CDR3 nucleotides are TGCAGTGCTAGAGATTGGGGACAGGGAGGGGGCTACACCTTC. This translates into CSARDWGQGGGYTF.

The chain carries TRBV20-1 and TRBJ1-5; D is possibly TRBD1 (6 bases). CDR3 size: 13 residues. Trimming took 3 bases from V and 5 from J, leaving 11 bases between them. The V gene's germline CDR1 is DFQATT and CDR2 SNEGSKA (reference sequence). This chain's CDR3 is CSASARGDQPQHF. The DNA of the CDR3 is TGCAGTGCTAGCGCTAGGGGGGATCAGCCCCAGCATTTT.

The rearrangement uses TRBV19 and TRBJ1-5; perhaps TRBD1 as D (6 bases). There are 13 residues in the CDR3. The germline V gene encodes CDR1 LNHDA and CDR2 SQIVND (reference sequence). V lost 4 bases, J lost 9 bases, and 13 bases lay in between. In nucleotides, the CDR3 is TGTGCCAGTAGTAACAGGGCCCTCGGGCCCCAGCATTTT. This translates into CASSNRALGPQHF. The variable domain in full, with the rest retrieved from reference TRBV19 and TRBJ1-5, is DGGITQSPKYLFRKEGQNVTLSCEQNLNHDAMYWYRQDPGQGLRLIYYSQIVNDFQKGDIAEGYSVSREKKESFPLTVTSAQKNPTAFYLCASSNRALGPQHFGDGTRLSIL.

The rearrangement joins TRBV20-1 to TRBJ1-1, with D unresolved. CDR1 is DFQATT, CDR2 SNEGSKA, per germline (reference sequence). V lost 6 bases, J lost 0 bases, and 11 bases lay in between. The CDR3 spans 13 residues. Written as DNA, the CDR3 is TGCAGTGCCCCGTACCTTATGAACACTGAAGCTTTCTTT. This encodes CSAPYLMNTEAFF.

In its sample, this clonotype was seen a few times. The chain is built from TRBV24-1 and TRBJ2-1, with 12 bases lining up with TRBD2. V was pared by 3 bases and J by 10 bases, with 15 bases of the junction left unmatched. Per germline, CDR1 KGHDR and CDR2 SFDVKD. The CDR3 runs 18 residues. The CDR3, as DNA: TGTGCCACCAGTGATCCTTCTAGCGGGAGGGCCATGGGGCGGGAGCAGTTCTTC. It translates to CATSDPSSGRAMGREQFF.

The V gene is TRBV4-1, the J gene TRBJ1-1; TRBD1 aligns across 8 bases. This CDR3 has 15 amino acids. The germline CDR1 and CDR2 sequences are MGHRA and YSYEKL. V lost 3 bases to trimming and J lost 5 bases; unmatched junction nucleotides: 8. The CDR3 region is CASSHRGQAKTEAFF. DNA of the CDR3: TGCGCCAGCAGCCACCGGGGACAGGCGAAAACTGAAGCTTTCTTT.

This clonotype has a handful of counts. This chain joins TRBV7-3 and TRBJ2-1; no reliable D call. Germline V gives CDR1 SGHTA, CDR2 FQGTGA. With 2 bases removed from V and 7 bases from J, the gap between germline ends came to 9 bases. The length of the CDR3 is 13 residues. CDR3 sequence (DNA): TGTGCCAGCAGCTTAGGACCCGAGAATGAGCAGTTCTTC. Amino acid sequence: CASSLGPENEQFF.

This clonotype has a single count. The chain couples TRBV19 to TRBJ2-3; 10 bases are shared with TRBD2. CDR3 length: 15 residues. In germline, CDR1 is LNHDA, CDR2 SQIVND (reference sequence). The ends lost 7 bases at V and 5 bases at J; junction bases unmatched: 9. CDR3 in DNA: TGTGCCAGTACCCGGCTAGCGGGAGAAATAGATACGCAGTATTTT. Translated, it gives CASTRLAGEIDTQYF.

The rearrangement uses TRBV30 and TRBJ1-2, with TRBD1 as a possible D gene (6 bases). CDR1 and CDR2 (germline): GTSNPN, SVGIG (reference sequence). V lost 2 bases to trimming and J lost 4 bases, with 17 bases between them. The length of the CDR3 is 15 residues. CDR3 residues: CAWSPNYRAGYGYTF. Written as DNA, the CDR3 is TGTGCCTGGAGTCCTAACTACAGGGCCGGCTATGGCTACACCTTC.

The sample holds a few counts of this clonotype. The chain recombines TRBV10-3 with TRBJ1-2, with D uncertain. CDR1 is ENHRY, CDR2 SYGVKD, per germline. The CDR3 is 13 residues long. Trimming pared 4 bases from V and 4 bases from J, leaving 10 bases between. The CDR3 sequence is CAISVEQIYGYTF. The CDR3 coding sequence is TGTGCCATCAGTGTTGAACAGATCTATGGCTACACCTTC.

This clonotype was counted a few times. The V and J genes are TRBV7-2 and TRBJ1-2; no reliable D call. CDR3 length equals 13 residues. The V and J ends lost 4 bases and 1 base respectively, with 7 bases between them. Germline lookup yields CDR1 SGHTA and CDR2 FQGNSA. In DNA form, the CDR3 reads TGTGCCAGCAGCTCGTGGATTAACTATGGCTACACCTTC. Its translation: CASSSWINYGYTF.